This T cell receptor beta chain is drawn from a study of Graves' ophthalmopathy and Graves' hyperthyroidism. Overall study results and limits: This model predicted ophthalmopathy progression (sensitivity 70% to 71%, specificity about 72%). Blood also harbored most expanded thyroid clonotypes above 0.001 frequency. Discrimination between ophthalmopathy and stable hyperthyroidism by a 13-signature model showed roughly 88% sensitivity and 70% to 84% specificity.

This clonotype was detected ten times or more. Its target is not known. The study amplified TCR beta CDR3 regions using RNA transcripts. An initial RT-PCR round employing HTBI primers preceded a second-round multiplex PCR. Using its own MiXCR run on the multiplex PCR reads, TCRdb lists one record per CDR3 protein. The table shows some 370,000 distinct CDR3 sequences, with about 17% occurring only once. CDR1 and CDR2 from the germline V gene are MNHNS and SASEGT. V shed 5 bases and J 1 base; nucleotides not matched to a gene: 2. The CDR3 is 14 amino acids. The sequenced sample was peripheral blood. This receptor was identified in an adult woman with stable Graves' hyperthyroidism. The chain combines TRBV6-1 with TRBJ1-3; TRBD1 matches 7 bases. The CDR3, as DNA: TGTGCCAGCAGTACAGGGGCATCTGGAAACACCATATATTTT. It is translated as CASSTGASGNTIYF.